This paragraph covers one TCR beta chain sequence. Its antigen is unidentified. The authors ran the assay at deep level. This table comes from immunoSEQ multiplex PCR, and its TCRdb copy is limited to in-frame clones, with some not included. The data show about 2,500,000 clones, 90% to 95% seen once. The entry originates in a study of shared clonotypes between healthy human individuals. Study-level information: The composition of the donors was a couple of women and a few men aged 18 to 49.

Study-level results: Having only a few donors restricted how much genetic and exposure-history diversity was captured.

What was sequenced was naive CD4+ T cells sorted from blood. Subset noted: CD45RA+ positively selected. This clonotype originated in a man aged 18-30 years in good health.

The CDR3 sequence: CVTRAGGENEKLFF. The CDR3, as DNA: TGTGTTACAAGGGCGGGGGGCGAAAATGAAAAACTGTTTTTT. The chain uses TRBV6-6 and TRBJ1-4, with D possibly TRBD1 on 6 matching bases. The CDR3 extends over 14 amino acids. Germline V gene sequence: CDR1 MNHNY, CDR2 SVGAGI (reference sequence).